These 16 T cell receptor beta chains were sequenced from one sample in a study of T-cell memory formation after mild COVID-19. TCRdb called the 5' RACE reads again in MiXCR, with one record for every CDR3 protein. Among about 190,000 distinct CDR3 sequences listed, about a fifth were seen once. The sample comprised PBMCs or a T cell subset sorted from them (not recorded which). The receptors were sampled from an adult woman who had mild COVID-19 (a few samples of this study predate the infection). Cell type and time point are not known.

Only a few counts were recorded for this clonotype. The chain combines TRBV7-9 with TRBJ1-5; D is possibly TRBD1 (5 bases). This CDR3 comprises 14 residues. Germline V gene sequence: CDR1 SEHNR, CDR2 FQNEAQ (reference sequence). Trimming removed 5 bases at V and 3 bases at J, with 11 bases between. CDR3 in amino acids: CASSQQGHNQPQHF. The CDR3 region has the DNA TGTGCCAGCAGCCAGCAGGGCCACAATCAGCCCCAGCATTTT.

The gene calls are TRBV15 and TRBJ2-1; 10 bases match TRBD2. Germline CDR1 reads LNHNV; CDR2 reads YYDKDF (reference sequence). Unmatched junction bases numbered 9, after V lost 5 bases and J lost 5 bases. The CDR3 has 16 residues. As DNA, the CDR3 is TGTGCCACCAGCCGTCTAGCGGGAGCGCCGGACAATGAGCAGTTCTTC. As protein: CATSRLAGAPDNEQFF.

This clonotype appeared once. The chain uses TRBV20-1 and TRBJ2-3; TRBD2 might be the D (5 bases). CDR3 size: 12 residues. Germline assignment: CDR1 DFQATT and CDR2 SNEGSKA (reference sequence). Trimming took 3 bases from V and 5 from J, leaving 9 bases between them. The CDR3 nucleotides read TGCAGTGCTAGTGGGAGAGTAGATACGCAGTATTTT. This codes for CSASGRVDTQYF.

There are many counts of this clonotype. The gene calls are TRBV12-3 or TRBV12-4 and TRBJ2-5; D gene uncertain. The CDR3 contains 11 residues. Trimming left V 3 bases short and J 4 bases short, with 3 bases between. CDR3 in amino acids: CASSFRETQYF. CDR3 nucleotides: TGTGCCAGCAGTTTCCGAGAGACCCAGTACTTC.

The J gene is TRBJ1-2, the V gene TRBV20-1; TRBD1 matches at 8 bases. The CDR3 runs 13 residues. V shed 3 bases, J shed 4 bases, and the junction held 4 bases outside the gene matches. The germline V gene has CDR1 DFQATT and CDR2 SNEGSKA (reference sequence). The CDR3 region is CSASDRGLYGYTF. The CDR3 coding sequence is TGCAGTGCTAGTGACAGGGGACTCTATGGCTACACCTTC.

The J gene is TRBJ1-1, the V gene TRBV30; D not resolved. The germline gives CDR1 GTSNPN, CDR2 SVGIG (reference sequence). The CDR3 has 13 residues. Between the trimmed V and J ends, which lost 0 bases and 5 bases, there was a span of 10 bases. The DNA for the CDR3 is TGTGCCTGGAGTGTTGACGGAAGGACTGAAGCTTTCTTT. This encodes CAWSVDGRTEAFF.

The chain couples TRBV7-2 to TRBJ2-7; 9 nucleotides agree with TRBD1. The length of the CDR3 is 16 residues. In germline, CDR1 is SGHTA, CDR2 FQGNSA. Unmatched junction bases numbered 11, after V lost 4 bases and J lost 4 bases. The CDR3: CASSYPPGTGTYEQYF. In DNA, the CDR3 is TGTGCCAGCAGCTACCCCCCCGGGACAGGGACGTACGAGCAGTACTTC.

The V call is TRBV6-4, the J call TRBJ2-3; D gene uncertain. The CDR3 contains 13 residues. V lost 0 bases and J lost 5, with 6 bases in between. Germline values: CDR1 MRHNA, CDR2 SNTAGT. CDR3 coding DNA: TGTGCCAGCAGTGACTCTTCGCAAGATACGCAGTATTTT. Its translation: CASSDSSQDTQYF.

In nucleotides, the CDR3 is TGTGCCAGCAGCCAAGTCTTTGGGGTTAGGAAACACACCTTC. Translation: CASSQVFGVRKHTF. The chain recombines TRBV4-2 with TRBJ1-2; D ambiguous. Germline-derived CDR1 and CDR2 are LGHNA and YNFKEQ. The CDR3 is 14 amino acids. Deletions cut 1 base from V and 12 bases from J, with 18 bases between.

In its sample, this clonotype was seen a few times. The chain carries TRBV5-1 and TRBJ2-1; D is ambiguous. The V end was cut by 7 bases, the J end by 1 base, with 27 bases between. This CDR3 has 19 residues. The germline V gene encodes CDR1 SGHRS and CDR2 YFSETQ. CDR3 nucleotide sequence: TGCGCCAGCGGCCTGGTTTGGCACTGGGTAGGTTGGTCCTACAATGAGCAGTTCTTC. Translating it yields CASGLVWHWVGWSYNEQFF.

CDR3 nucleotides: TGCAGTGCTAGAGTAGGACTAGCGCAACCCTACAATGAGCAGTTCTTC. This gives the protein CSARVGLAQPYNEQFF. This chain joins TRBV20-1 and TRBJ2-1; TRBD2 agrees at 9 bases. This CDR3 region has 16 residues. J gave up 2 bases and V 1 base, and 6 bases lay outside the gene matches. Germline CDR1 reads DFQATT; CDR2 reads SNEGSKA (reference sequence).

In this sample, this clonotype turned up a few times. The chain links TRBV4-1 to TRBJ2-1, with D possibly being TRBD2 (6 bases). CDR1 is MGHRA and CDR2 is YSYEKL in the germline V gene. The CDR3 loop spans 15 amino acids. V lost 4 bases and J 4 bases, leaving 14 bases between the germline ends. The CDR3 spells CASSPKEGSYNEQFF. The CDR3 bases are TGCGCCAGCAGCCCCAAGGAGGGCTCTTACAATGAGCAGTTCTTC.

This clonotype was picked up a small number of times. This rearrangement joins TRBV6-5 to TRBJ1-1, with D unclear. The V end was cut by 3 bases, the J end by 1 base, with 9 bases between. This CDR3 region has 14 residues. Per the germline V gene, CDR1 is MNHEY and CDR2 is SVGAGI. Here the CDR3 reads CASSYAPGNTEAFF. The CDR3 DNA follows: TGTGCCAGCAGTTATGCCCCCGGGAACACTGAAGCTTTCTTT.

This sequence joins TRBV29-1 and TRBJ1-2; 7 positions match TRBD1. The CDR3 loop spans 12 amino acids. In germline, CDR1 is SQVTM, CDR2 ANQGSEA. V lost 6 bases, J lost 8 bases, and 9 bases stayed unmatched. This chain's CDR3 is CSVATGEWGYTF. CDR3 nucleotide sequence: TGCAGCGTGGCCACAGGGGAGTGGGGCTACACCTTC.

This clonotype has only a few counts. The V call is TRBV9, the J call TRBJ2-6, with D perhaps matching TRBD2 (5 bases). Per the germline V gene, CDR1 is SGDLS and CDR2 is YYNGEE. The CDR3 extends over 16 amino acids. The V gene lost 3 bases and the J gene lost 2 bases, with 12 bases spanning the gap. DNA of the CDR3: TGTGCCAGCAGCGCCTCGGTAGCGACTGGGGCCAACGTCCTGACTTTC. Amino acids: CASSASVATGANVLTF. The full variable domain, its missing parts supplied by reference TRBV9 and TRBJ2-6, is DSGVTQTPKHLITATGQRVTLRCSPRSGDLSVYWYQQSLDQGLQFLIQYYNGEERAKGNILERFSAQQFPDLHSELNLSSLELGDSALYFCASSASVATGANVLTFGAGSRLTVL.

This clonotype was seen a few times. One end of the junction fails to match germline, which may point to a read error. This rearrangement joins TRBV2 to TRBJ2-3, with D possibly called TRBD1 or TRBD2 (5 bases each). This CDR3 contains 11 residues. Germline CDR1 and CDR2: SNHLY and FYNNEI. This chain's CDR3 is CASIRRDLGIF. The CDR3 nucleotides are TGTGCCAGCATCAGAAGGGACCTCGGGATTTTT.